This T cell receptor (beta chain) appears in the sequencing data of a study of long-term antiretroviral therapy in people with HIV (dated by TCRdb to between 2020 and 2023). Concerning the study at large: The earliest samples were collected roughly a decade before the 2015 WHO recommendation for immediate ART, at a time when ART was usually postponed until CD4 counts fell. This retrospective serial study examined whether starting ART and sustained HIV suppression were associated with changes in the composition and diversity of the TRB repertoire in peripheral blood. The cohort contributed over 150 cryopreserved PBMC samples from under 35 adults with confirmed HIV infection, collected serially over a mean of approximately 6 years (range 1-12). Of the approximately 30 participants with HIV, some 12 were female. No cross-contamination during QIAcube processing was seen in test extractions of a monoclonal T-cell line run alongside approximately 36 polyclonal samples. Broad study findings and their caveats: Because PBMC availability was limited, only the TCR beta chain was sequenced, with no alpha chain pairing. The samples span the years 2004 to 2017, and the ART regimens used may be less effective than current regimens. A significant increase in TRB diversity was found to be associated with ART initiation, although TRB diversity was observed to remain significantly below that of transplant donor controls even after long-term ART. HIV repertoires had narrower CDR3 length ranges than controls, and the network structure suggested an antigen-experienced repertoire that shifted only slightly toward naive after ART. Because pre-ART samples had limited cell numbers, unsorted PBMC were profiled rather than sorted CD4+ and CD8+ T cells. Expanded TRB clones identified before ART initiation dominated the repertoire at all time points, although this dominance fluctuated and declined in many PLHIV after ART. No data were available on ART adherence, viral resistance or therapy changes, limiting inferences about post-ART repertoire changes.

Trimming takes 2 bases from V and 7 bases from J, and the germline ends sit 9 bases apart. The CDR3 spans 12 residues, from the cysteine through the phenylalanine. This entry keeps only the CDR3 DNA: 36 bases, framed from base 1. The germline V gene (reference sequence) yields GTSNPN for CDR1 and SVGIG for CDR2. This clone was observed a single time. Its antigen is still unknown. No base qualities exist here, and no much larger clone lies one base off it. The immunoSEQ hsTCRB v3.0 assay was used at survey level resolution for TRB variable region sequencing. The target sequencing depth for TRB was roughly 40,000-50,000 T-cell genomes per sample. An Illumina MiSeq with a v3 150-cycle kit was used to sequence the pooled TRB libraries. For the original study's pipeline: Repertoire analysis ran in R within a reproducible Nextflow workflow covering QC, data transformation and analysis. LymphoSeq2, an R package for exploring AIRR-Seq data, was used to implement custom analyses. After excluding several samples that yielded fewer than 5000 total TRB sequences, 150 to 200 HIV repertoires remained for analysis. Among the 180 to 200 HIV repertoires that were kept, roughly 58 were collected before ART initiation and more than 120 were collected after ART initiation. Each repertoire was downsampled to 5000 TRB nucleotide sequences, and summary statistics were averaged across 100 downsampling iterations. TRB sequences were retained for analysis only if CDR3 regions of at least seven amino acids were present. A Shannon entropy-derived clonality score and the Gini coefficient were used to measure diversity. In the repertoire networks, any two of the top 5000 CDR3 amino acid sequences were linked whenever the two sequences differed by an edit distance of one. GLIPH2 predicted antigen specificity groups and MHC restriction for TRB CDR3 amino acid sequences. To flag known CMV, EBV, HIV or tissue antigen associations, CDR3 amino acid sequences were matched against VDJdb and McPAS-TCR. Pre-ART, post-ART and control groups were compared with Wilcoxon signed-rank tests and Holm-Bonferroni correction. TCRdb limited this immuneACCESS table to in-frame rearrangements with V and J called. A share of clones is missing; checked studies link under half to unresolved V genes, and the rest is unexplained. For V, J and clone size, that table is used; D and trimming come from the DNA. Recorded for this sample are about 25,000 clones; approximately 86% of them occurred a single time. The top ten hold around 4% of the sample.

Participants were included only if at least one PBMC sample before ART initiation and at least two post-ART samples were available. Treatment was received in the United States of America by all participants with HIV. Before DNA extraction, cryopreserved samples of roughly 1-10 million PBMC were thawed and washed. At the time of the earliest PBMC sample for each participant with HIV, ages ranged from about 23 to 60 years. Per participant, PBMC samples came from 1-4 timepoints prior to ART initiation and 2-8 timepoints following ART initiation, for a median of 7 samples. For every participant, serial HIV viral load, CD4+ T-cell count, ART history and demographic data were obtained. Genomic DNA was extracted from unsorted PBMC with a Qiagen kit on a QIAcube, processed in batches of 12 samples.

The sequence was collected from a woman aged 30 to 39 with HIV. Recombination joined TRBV30 with TRBJ1-3; the D gene is not confidently resolved. The specimen comprised unsorted PBMCs, sampled 1.9 years after starting antiretroviral therapy. The DNA reads TGTGCCTGGAGTCAAAACGATAACACCATATATTTT. Its coded protein is CAWSQNDNTIYF.